The sample holds a few counts of the clone carrying this T cell receptor (beta chain). Arm-PCR of CDR3 regions and iRepertoire HTBI primers were the basis on which TCR beta libraries were built. MiXCR, run by TCRdb on the multiplex PCR reads, gives a single entry per CDR3 protein. This sample yields roughly 430,000 distinct CDR3 sequences, of which about a sixth are seen a single time; around 10% belongs to the top ten. The data were taken from a study of regulatory T cells in long-lasting Graves disease. Time point: newly diagnosed GD, antithyroid drugs for less than 3 months. Researchers made the TCR library from RNA that was extracted from PBMCs. The V gene end was trimmed by 4 bases and the J gene end by 0 bases; junction bases not matched to a gene: 8. Germline loops: CDR1 SGHRS, CDR2 YFSETQ. This CDR3 comprises 16 residues. These data are also associated with another study on T cells in Graves' hyperthyroidism and ophthalmopathy.

V gene TRBV5-1 combines with J gene TRBJ2-7; TRBD1 matches at 9 bases. This TCR came from a woman between 25 and 40 years old with Graves disease. The input for sequencing was peripheral blood mononuclear cells (PBMCs), taken at new diagnosis, from a patient treated with antithyroid drugs. The CDR3 spells CASSGGQGLRSYEQYF. The DNA of the CDR3 is TGCGCCAGCAGCGGGGGACAGGGCCTCCGCTCCTACGAGCAGTACTTC.